Below, 8 T cell receptor beta chains from the same sample are listed, as sequenced in a study of T cell responses to AZD1222 COVID-19 vaccine. The assay was immunoSEQ multiplex PCR, and TCRdb's table has in-frame clones only and misses some. The sample has some 91,000 clones; approximately 88% are singletons. This specimen consisted of peripheral blood, obtained on day 0 of AZD1222 vaccination. The origin of the receptors is an adult in good health.

The gene calls are TRBV3-1 (or the pseudogene TRBV3-2) and TRBJ1-1; the D gene is possibly TRBD1 (5 bases). The V and J ends lost 3 bases and 4 bases respectively, with 15 bases between them. The CDR3 is made up of 15 amino acids. Germline-derived CDR1 and CDR2 are LGHDT and YNNKEL (reference sequence). As DNA, the CDR3 is TGTGCCAGCAGCCATAGCGGGCAGGGCATCACTGAAGCTTTCTTT. The encoded protein is CASSHSGQGITEAFF.

This clone was picked up one time. V usage is TRBV5-4 and J usage is TRBJ2-1; D ambiguous. The CDR3 extends over 13 amino acids. Germline loops: CDR1 SGHNT, CDR2 YYREEE (reference sequence). The germline V and J ends were trimmed by 4 bases and 6 bases, with 11 bases remaining between them. This CDR3 is CASSPEPGNEQFF. CDR3 bases: TGTGCCAGCAGCCCGGAACCTGGCAATGAGCAGTTCTTC.

The chain joins TRBV3-1 (or the pseudogene TRBV3-2) to TRBJ1-2; D uncertain. V lost 4 bases and J lost 6, with 18 bases in between. Germline CDR1 and CDR2: LGHDT and YNNKEL (reference sequence). The CDR3 length is 15 residues. The CDR3 bases are TGTGCCAGCAGCCCACGCGGACGGCCTTGGGATGGCTACACCTTC. Its translation: CASSPRGRPWDGYTF.

The chain recombines TRBV30 with TRBJ2-2; 8 nucleotides match TRBD2. Trimming took 3 bases from V and 7 from J; bases not matched to a gene: 10. The germline gives CDR1 GTSNPN, CDR2 SVGIG (reference sequence). This CDR3 region has 15 residues. The CDR3 nucleotides are TGTGCCTGGAGACCCCGGGGGGGCTGGGTCGGGGAGCTGTTTTTT. It yields the protein CAWRPRGGWVGELFF.

The chain carries TRBV5-1 and TRBJ1-4; 8 positions match TRBD1. Germline V gene lookup returns CDR1 SGHRS and CDR2 YFSETQ. Trimming at V came to 2 bases and at J to 7 bases, leaving 4 bases not matched to a gene. The CDR3 is 14 residues long. The DNA for the CDR3 is TGCGCCAGCAGCTTTGGACAGGGCGGTGAAAAACTGTTTTTT. Its translation: CASSFGQGGEKLFF.

CDR3 protein: CASSLNLGTEAFF. As DNA, the CDR3 is TGTGCCAGCAGCTTAAATCTGGGCACTGAAGCTTTCTTT. The V call is TRBV7-9, the J call TRBJ1-1, with D unclear. The CDR3 loop spans 13 amino acids. Germline V lookup: CDR1 SEHNR, CDR2 FQNEAQ (reference sequence). V dropped 2 bases and J dropped 4 bases, with 8 bases sitting between them.

The V and J genes are TRBV25-1 and TRBJ2-3; D is undetermined. This CDR3 comprises 14 residues. In germline, CDR1 is MGHDK, CDR2 SYGVNS. Trimming took off 3 bases at V and 6 bases at J, with 13 bases between the two ends. Here the CDR3 DNA reads TGTGCCAGCAGTGAGTCAGGTACTCGGGATACGCAGTATTTT. The encoded protein is CASSESGTRDTQYF.

This clone was detected once. The junction departs from the called germline gene at one end, perhaps through a read error. The V call is TRBV11-2, the J call TRBJ1-1, with a tentative D call TRBD1 (6 bases). CDR3 size: 13 residues. CDR1 and CDR2 from the germline V gene are SGHAT and FQNNGV. In DNA form, the CDR3 reads TGTGCCAGCAGCTTAGACTGGACAGCCGACTGCACTTTT. Residues: CASSLDWTADCTF.